This note documents a single T cell receptor (beta chain) sequence. The sample originates from a study of cytomegalovirus exposure and HLA in healthy donors. Germline CDR1 DFQATT, CDR2 SNEGSKA (reference sequence). The CDR3 length is 11 residues. The germline V and J ends were trimmed by 5 bases and 5 bases, with 9 bases remaining between them. Clones were sequenced by immunoSEQ multiplex PCR, and TCRdb holds only the in-frame ones, with some missing. The sample lists around 70,000 clones; roughly 92% were seen once. The chain joins TRBV20-1 to TRBJ2-5, with D uncertain. This receptor was identified in a woman between 18 and 29 years old in good health and CMV-seronegative. The sequenced sample consisted of PBMCs. Here the CDR3 DNA reads TGCAGTGCTGGGTACGGGGAGACCCAGTACTTC. This codes for CSAGYGETQYF.